These 30 T cell receptor beta chains were all obtained from the same sample, sequenced in a study of T-cell memory formation after mild COVID-19. TCRdb fed the 5' RACE reads into MiXCR, producing one record per CDR3 protein. The sample lists about 610,000 distinct CDR3 sequences, roughly 17% occurring once. The source material was PBMCs or a T cell subset sorted from them (not recorded which). The receptors stem from an adult woman who had mild COVID-19 (a few samples of this study predate the infection). Cell type and time point are not known.

This chain connects TRBV6-5 to TRBJ1-6, with D possibly TRBD1 on 6 matching bases. The V and J ends lost 0 bases and 7 bases respectively, with 19 bases between them. Germline CDR1 and CDR2: MNHEY and SVGAGI. This CDR3 has 18 amino acids. CDR3 amino acids: CASSYSVVGGAGNSPLHF. CDR3 DNA: TGTGCCAGCAGTTACTCGGTCGTCGGGGGCGCGGGAAATTCACCCCTCCACTTT.

The J gene is TRBJ2-2, the V gene TRBV9; TRBD2 matches at 8 bases. The CDR3 contains 15 residues. CDR1 is SGDLS and CDR2 is YYNGEE in the germline V gene. Trimming removed 4 bases from V and 0 bases from J; junction bases left unmatched: 2. DNA of the CDR3: TGTGCCAGCAGCTCGGGGGGGGCGAACACCGGGGAGCTGTTTTTT. Translated: CASSSGGANTGELFF.

This clonotype occurred a few times. V usage is TRBV6-1 and J usage is TRBJ1-1; D call uncertain. Trimming removed 3 bases at V and 7 bases at J, with 9 bases between. Germline V gene lookup returns CDR1 MNHNS and CDR2 SASEGT. The CDR3 has 12 amino acids. CDR3 sequence reads: CASSEEASEAFF. CDR3 coding DNA: TGTGCCAGCAGTGAGGAGGCGAGTGAAGCTTTCTTT.

The V call is TRBV7-2, the J call TRBJ1-4, with unresolved D. V was shortened by 2 bases and J by 8 bases, with 12 bases between the two germline ends. The germline V gene encodes CDR1 SGHTA and CDR2 FQGNSA. This CDR3 is built from 14 residues. The CDR3 region has the DNA TGTGCCAGCAGCTTAAATATCATCGGCGAAAAACTGTTTTTT. Amino acids: CASSLNIIGEKLFF.

The V gene is TRBV12-3 or TRBV12-4, the J gene TRBJ1-2; a possible D gene is TRBD1 (5 bases). Trimming removed 6 bases at V and 6 bases at J, with 11 bases between. CDR3 size: 12 residues. CDR3 in DNA: TGTGCCAGCAGCCGGGGCAGGAATGGCTACACCTTC. This encodes CASSRGRNGYTF.

This clonotype was found many times. The V and J genes are TRBV4-2 and TRBJ1-1; D not resolved. Germline CDR1 reads LGHNA; CDR2 reads YNFKEQ. This CDR3 comprises 17 residues. Trimming took off 4 bases at V and 0 bases at J, with 18 bases between the two ends. In nucleotides, the CDR3 is TGTGCCAGCAGCCCCCTTCGTCGAAGCGGTATGAACACTGAAGCTTTCTTT. Protein product: CASSPLRRSGMNTEAFF.

This clonotype was counted many times. The chain is built from TRBV20-1 and TRBJ2-1, with D maybe TRBD1 (5 bases). V dropped 6 bases and J dropped 7 bases, with 16 bases sitting between them. The CDR3 totals 13 residues. Germline V gene lookup returns CDR1 DFQATT and CDR2 SNEGSKA (reference sequence). CDR3 DNA: TGCAGTGCCATGACCAGGGTTGGGAATGAGCAGTTCTTC. Translation: CSAMTRVGNEQFF.

This clonotype came up many times. The rearrangement joins TRBV7-3 to TRBJ2-2, with D perhaps matching TRBD2 (7 bases). Germline-derived CDR1 and CDR2 are SGHTA and FQGTGA. CDR3 length: 15 amino acids. V lost 0 bases and J lost 6, with 11 bases in between. CDR3 protein: CASSLTGGQPGELFF. The DNA of the CDR3 is TGTGCCAGCAGCTTAACGGGGGGGCAACCCGGGGAGCTGTTTTTT.

This clonotype was counted between two and nine times. J is TRBJ2-1 and V is TRBV20-1; TRBD2 might be the D (6 bases). Trimming removed 0 bases at V and 6 bases at J, with 18 bases between. In germline, CDR1 is DFQATT, CDR2 SNEGSKA (reference sequence). The CDR3 runs 16 residues. The CDR3, as DNA: TGCAGTGCTAGAGACCCGGGAGTGCAGTCTACCAATGAGCAGTTCTTC. It encodes CSARDPGVQSTNEQFF.

This clonotype has only a few counts. The rearrangement links TRBV11-2 to TRBJ1-1; 8 bases are shared with TRBD1. Germline V gene sequence: CDR1 SGHAT, CDR2 FQNNGV. The CDR3 is made up of 17 amino acids. V lost 2 bases, J lost 4 bases, and 12 bases stayed unmatched. The CDR3 bases are TGTGCCAGCAGCTTATTATGGGCAGGGGGCGAGGGCACTGAAGCTTTCTTT. Its protein is CASSLLWAGGEGTEAFF.

The V gene is TRBV24-1, the J gene TRBJ2-1, with 10 positions matching TRBD2. This CDR3 comprises 17 residues. CDR1 is KGHDR, CDR2 SFDVKD, per germline. V lost 2 bases and J lost 8; bases outside the gene matches: 11. The CDR3 reads CATSDYLAGGGLDEQFF. CDR3 nucleotides: TGTGCCACCAGTGATTATTTAGCGGGAGGAGGTTTGGATGAGCAGTTCTTC.

V and J are TRBV12-3 or TRBV12-4 and TRBJ1-4; D is unresolved. Trimming removed 5 bases from V and 3 bases from J, with 13 bases in between. The CDR3 totals 15 residues. The CDR3 is CASSIEGTANEKLFF. CDR3 coding DNA: TGTGCCAGCAGTATAGAGGGCACGGCTAATGAAAAACTGTTTTTT.

This clonotype was seen a handful of times. V and J are TRBV3-1 and TRBJ2-2; D not certain. Germline CDR1 and CDR2: LGHDT and YNNKEL (reference sequence). Trimming removed 0 bases at V and 7 bases at J, with 9 bases between. The CDR3 runs 14 residues. The CDR3 sequence is CASSQDLGGGELFF. The CDR3 region has the DNA TGTGCCAGCAGCCAAGATCTTGGCGGCGGGGAGCTGTTTTTT.

This clonotype turned up a few times. The chain combines TRBV5-1 with TRBJ2-1; 11 nucleotides match TRBD2. V gave up 2 bases and J gave up 10 bases; unmatched junction bases: 14. The CDR3 spans 17 residues. Germline CDR1 SGHRS, CDR2 YFSETQ. CDR3 sequence reads: CASSLNPRSTSGKEQFF. DNA for the CDR3: TGCGCCAGCAGCTTAAACCCCCGGTCGACTAGCGGGAAAGAGCAGTTCTTC. The full variable domain, completed using reference TRBV5-1 and TRBJ2-1, is KAGVTQTPRYLIKTRGQQVTLSCSPISGHRSVSWYQQTPGQGLQFLFEYFSETQRNKGNFPGRFSGRQFSNSRSEMNVSTLELGDSALYLCASSLNPRSTSGKEQFFGPGTRLTVL.

This clonotype has only a few counts. The chain carries TRBV7-9 and TRBJ1-1; D ambiguous. Germline V gene lookup returns CDR1 SEHNR and CDR2 FQNEAQ (reference sequence). This CDR3 region has 14 residues. Trimming removed 4 bases at V and 1 base at J, with 10 bases between. CDR3 sequence (DNA): TGTGCCAGCAGCTCTCAATCAGCGAACACTGAAGCTTTCTTT. Its protein is CASSSQSANTEAFF.

V is TRBV6-5 and J is TRBJ2-1; 9 bases fit TRBD2. J lost 7 bases, V lost 4 bases, and 8 bases had no gene match. From germline, CDR1 is MNHEY and CDR2 SVGAGI. This CDR3 has 15 residues. CDR3 in amino acids: CASSLLAGAPNEQFF. The CDR3 bases are TGTGCCAGCAGTTTATTAGCGGGAGCCCCAAATGAGCAGTTCTTC.

V gene TRBV7-9 combines with J gene TRBJ1-1; D is uncertain. From germline, CDR1 is SEHNR and CDR2 FQNEAQ (reference sequence). The CDR3 runs 14 residues. The V gene lost 3 bases and the J gene lost 5 bases, with 13 bases spanning the gap. CDR3 protein: CASSFWGKGTEAFF. The DNA of the CDR3 is TGTGCCAGCAGCTTCTGGGGTAAGGGAACTGAAGCTTTCTTT.

This clonotype turned up a few times. The CDR3 bases are TGCAGTGCTAGAGATCCTTCGGGAGCGGGGGCTGGGGCCCAGTACTTC. This gives the protein CSARDPSGAGAGAQYF. The chain joins TRBV20-1 to TRBJ2-5; TRBD2 matches at 8 bases. Per the germline V gene, CDR1 is DFQATT and CDR2 is SNEGSKA (reference sequence). The ends lost 0 bases at V and 9 bases at J; junction bases unmatched: 15. CDR3 length: 16 amino acids.

The rearrangement joins TRBV7-2 to TRBJ1-1; D might be TRBD1 (6 bases). Germline V lookup: CDR1 SGHTA, CDR2 FQGNSA. This CDR3 has 18 amino acids. V lost 1 base to trimming and J lost 5 bases, with 23 bases between them. The CDR3 nucleotides read TGTGCCAGCAGCTTAGAAGTGGGGGCGGGGTATACAAAGACTGAAGCTTTCTTT. This translates into CASSLEVGAGYTKTEAFF.

The table lists this clonotype with many counts. This chain joins TRBV7-2 and TRBJ2-7; D unresolved. The CDR3 extends over 12 amino acids. CDR1 and CDR2 from the germline V gene are SGHTA and FQGNSA. V was cut by 1 base and J by 6 bases, with 7 bases left in between. The CDR3 nucleotides read TGTGCCAGCAGCTTAGACCTGCGCGAGCAGTACTTC. It codes for CASSLDLREQYF.

The chain links TRBV13 to TRBJ2-5, with unresolved D. CDR1 is PRHDT, CDR2 FYEKMQ, per germline (reference sequence). This CDR3 is 12 amino acids long. Trimming removed 5 bases at V and 5 bases at J, with 9 bases between. This chain's CDR3 is CASSRDSETQYF. CDR3 bases: TGTGCCAGCAGCCGAGATTCGGAGACCCAGTACTTC.

The rearrangement links TRBV19 to TRBJ2-2; D ambiguous. Germline V gene lookup returns CDR1 LNHDA and CDR2 SQIVND (reference sequence). The CDR3 covers 11 residues. V shed 9 bases and J shed 6 bases, with 8 bases lying between them. The CDR3 loop reads CASNSAGELFF. In DNA, the CDR3 is TGTGCCAGCAACTCGGCCGGGGAGCTGTTTTTT. Full variable domain (missing parts from reference TRBV19 and TRBJ2-2): DGGITQSPKYLFRKEGQNVTLSCEQNLNHDAMYWYRQDPGQGLRLIYYSQIVNDFQKGDIAEGYSVSREKKESFPLTVTSAQKNPTAFYLCASNSAGELFFGEGSRLTVL.

This chain uses TRBV27 with TRBJ1-1; TRBD1 is a possible D gene (6 bases). This CDR3 is 13 amino acids long. CDR1 is MNHEY and CDR2 is SMNVEV in the germline V gene (reference sequence). Trimming took off 6 bases at V and 1 base at J, with 9 bases between the two ends. The CDR3 DNA is TGTGCCAGCAGATTGGGGGCGAACACTGAAGCTTTCTTT. It translates to CASRLGANTEAFF.

This sequence joins TRBV25-1 and TRBJ2-5, with TRBD1 as a possible D gene (6 bases). CDR1 is MGHDK, CDR2 SYGVNS, per germline. The CDR3 has 11 amino acids. The ends were cut back, 4 bases at V and 9 bases at J, with 9 bases in the middle. CDR3 bases: TGTGCCAGCAGTGCAACAGGGTCCCAGTACTTC. Protein sequence: CASSATGSQYF.

The rearrangement links TRBV20-1 to TRBJ2-7; D possibly matches TRBD1 or TRBD2 (6 bases each). The CDR3 extends over 19 amino acids. V dropped 3 bases and J dropped 4 bases, with 31 bases sitting between them. Germline-derived CDR1 and CDR2 are DFQATT and SNEGSKA (reference sequence). This chain's CDR3 is CSARAQPGASIGFDYEQYF. The CDR3 nucleotides are TGCAGTGCTAGGGCCCAACCGGGGGCCTCCATCGGTTTTGATTACGAGCAGTACTTC.

This clonotype has a handful of counts. The chain joins TRBV13 to TRBJ2-1, with 9 bases aligning to TRBD2. The CDR3 spans 15 residues. CDR1 is PRHDT and CDR2 is FYEKMQ in the germline V gene (reference sequence). Trimming removed 8 bases from V and 3 bases from J; junction bases left unmatched: 8. CDR3 in DNA: TGTGCCAGCTCTTTAGCGGGAGTCGGCTACAATGAGCAGTTCTTC. Its protein product is CASSLAGVGYNEQFF.

The sample holds a few counts of this clonotype. The rearrangement uses TRBV5-1 and TRBJ2-3; TRBD2 aligns across 10 bases. Germline loops: CDR1 SGHRS, CDR2 YFSETQ. This CDR3 contains 16 residues. Trimming cost V 5 bases and J 4 bases; bases outside gene matches: 10. The CDR3 sequence: CASRFGGLANADTQYF. CDR3 DNA: TGCGCCAGCAGATTTGGGGGACTAGCGAACGCAGATACGCAGTATTTT.

The chain couples TRBV4-1 to TRBJ2-7; D remains ambiguous. The CDR3 covers 12 residues. Deletions cut 2 bases from V and 7 bases from J, with 9 bases between. Germline assignment: CDR1 MGHRA and CDR2 YSYEKL. CDR3 sequence: CASSQHGREQYF. The CDR3, as DNA: TGCGCCAGCAGCCAACACGGGCGAGAGCAGTACTTC.

This chain links TRBV4-1 with TRBJ1-5; 8 bases align to TRBD1. CDR1 MGHRA and CDR2 YSYEKL come from the germline V gene. V lost 4 bases and J lost 4; bases outside the gene matches: 9. The CDR3 has 16 amino acids. In nucleotides, the CDR3 is TGCGCCAGCAGCCCCCGGACAGGGCTATCAAATCAGCCCCAGCATTTT. As protein: CASSPRTGLSNQPQHF.

This clonotype was observed a handful of times. This chain's CDR3 is CASSTTGGSSAHYEQYF. CDR3 nucleotide sequence: TGTGCCAGCAGCACCACAGGGGGCTCTTCGGCGCACTACGAGCAGTACTTC. The V gene is TRBV11-3, the J gene TRBJ2-7; the match to TRBD1 covers 9 bases. CDR1 is SGHNT and CDR2 is YENEEA in the germline V gene. Trimming cost V 5 bases and J 3 bases; bases outside gene matches: 14. The CDR3 is 17 amino acids. The complete variable domain, with remaining parts taken from reference TRBV11-3 and TRBJ2-7, reads EAGVVQSPRYKIIEKKQPVAFWCNPISGHNTLYWYLQNLGQGPELLIRYENEEAVDDSQLPKDRFSAERLKGVDSTLKIQPAELGDSAVYLCASSTTGGSSAHYEQYFGPGTRLTVT.